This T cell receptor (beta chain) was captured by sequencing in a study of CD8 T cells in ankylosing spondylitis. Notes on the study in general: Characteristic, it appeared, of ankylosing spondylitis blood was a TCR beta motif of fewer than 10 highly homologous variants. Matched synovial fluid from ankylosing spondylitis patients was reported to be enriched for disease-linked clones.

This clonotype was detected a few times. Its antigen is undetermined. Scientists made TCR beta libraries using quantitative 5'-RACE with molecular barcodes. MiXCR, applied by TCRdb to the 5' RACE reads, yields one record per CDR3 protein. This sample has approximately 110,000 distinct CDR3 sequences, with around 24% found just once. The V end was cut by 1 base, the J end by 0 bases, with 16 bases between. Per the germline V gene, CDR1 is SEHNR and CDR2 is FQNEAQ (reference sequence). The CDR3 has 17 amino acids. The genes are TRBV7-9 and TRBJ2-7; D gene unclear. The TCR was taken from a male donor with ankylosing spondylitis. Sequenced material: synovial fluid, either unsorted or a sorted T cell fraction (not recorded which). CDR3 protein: CASSLGLDITSSYEQYF. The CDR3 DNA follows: TGTGCCAGCAGCTTAGGGCTTGACATTACGAGCTCCTACGAGCAGTACTTC. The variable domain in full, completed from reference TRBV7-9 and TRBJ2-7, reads DTGVSQNPRHKITKRGQNVTFRCDPISEHNRLYWYRQTLGQGPEFLTYFQNEAQLEKSRLLSDRFSAERPKGSFSTLEIQRTEQGDSAMYLCASSLGLDITSSYEQYFGPGTRLTVT.